This T cell receptor beta chain was sequenced for a study of blood T cell repertoires in COVID-19. Study-wide background: Acute and convalescent COVID-19 samples came from the United States, Italy and Spain.

This CDR3 is built from 15 residues. The V end was cut by 4 bases, the J end by 6 bases, with 19 bases between. Germline V gene lookup returns CDR1 LGHDT and CDR2 YNNKEL (reference sequence). Profiled with immunoSEQ multiplex PCR; TCRdb holds only in-frame clones, not every one. The data contain 140,000 to 150,000 clones, about 83% of them singletons. The material sequenced was PBMCs or T cells enriched from blood (not recorded which). The source is a woman between 45 and 65 years old who had been exposed to COVID-19. The chain combines TRBV3-1 (or the pseudogene TRBV3-2) with TRBJ2-7; D possibly corresponds to TRBD2 (6 bases). CDR3 amino acids: CASSLEGLASREQYF. In DNA form, the CDR3 reads TGTGCCAGCAGCCTCGAGGGGCTAGCGTCACGCGAGCAGTACTTC.